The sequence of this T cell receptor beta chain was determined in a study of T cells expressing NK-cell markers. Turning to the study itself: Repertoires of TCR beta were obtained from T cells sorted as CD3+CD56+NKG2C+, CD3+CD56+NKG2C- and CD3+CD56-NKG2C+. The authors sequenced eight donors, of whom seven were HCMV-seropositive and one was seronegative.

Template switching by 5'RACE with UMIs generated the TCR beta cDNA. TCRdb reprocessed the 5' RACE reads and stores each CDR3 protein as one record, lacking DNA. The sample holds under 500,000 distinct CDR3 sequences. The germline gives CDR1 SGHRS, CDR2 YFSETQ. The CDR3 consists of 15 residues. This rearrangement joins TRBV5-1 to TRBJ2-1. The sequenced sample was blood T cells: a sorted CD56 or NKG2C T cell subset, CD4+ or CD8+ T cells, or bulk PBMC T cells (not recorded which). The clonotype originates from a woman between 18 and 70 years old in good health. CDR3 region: CASSLEVGTYNEQFF.